Here is one T cell receptor (beta chain) with its context. Its specific antigen is unknown. Base qualities were left out, and no much larger clone turns up one base away. Including the terminal cysteine and phenylalanine, the CDR3 comprises 15 residues. CDR3 DNA is the only sequence kept; it has 45 bases, read in frame from the first base. V trim: 0 bases; J trim: 8 bases; unmatched bases: 6. The germline V gene specifies MNHEY as CDR1 and SVGAGI as CDR2. These data belong to a study of technical replicates of blood from a few donors (dated by TCRdb to between 2016 and 2019). The protocol used for the library was the immunoSEQ multiplex PCR assay. Sourced from immuneACCESS, this table was stored by TCRdb with only in-frame sequences that have V and J called. A share of the clones is absent; for the studies checked, an unresolved V gene accounts for under half, and the remainder has no known explanation. This sample gives around 60,000 clones in total; over 90% of them show up just once. About 4.5% of the sample is in the top ten clones.

This receptor was obtained from a human donor in good health. Some clones in this sample may be carry-over from other donors' samples. The sample consisted of PBMCs. The chain employs TRBV6-5 and TRBJ2-3; 9 bases in between match TRBD2. The CDR3 reads CASSYSGLAGLTQYF. The DNA sequence follows: TGTGCCAGCAGTTACTCAGGGCTAGCGGGACTTACGCAGTATTTT.